This T cell receptor (beta chain) was sequenced for a study of T cells in Graves' hyperthyroidism and ophthalmopathy (dated by TCRdb to about 2019). Background for the entire study: Peripheral blood was collected at initial diagnosis, before any treatment. To identify TCR V-J signatures that set the groups apart, the researchers used a discovery cohort of more than 95 patients, made up of 43 with Graves' ophthalmopathy and approximately 57 with stable Graves' hyperthyroidism. Prospective prediction of ophthalmopathy was tested in an independent validation cohort consisting of roughly 20 hyperthyroidism patients and some 15 patients who later progressed to ophthalmopathy. The approximately 90 discovery patients were randomly split 7:3 into training and test sets. In addition, the study compared T-cell repertoires in thyroid tissue and in blood from several Graves' hyperthyroidism patients. After sampling, hyperthyroidism patients received methimazole starting at 30 mg daily, and ophthalmopathy patients received high-dose intravenous methylprednisolone. According to the paper, TCR Vbeta CDR3 sequencing was carried out on more than 120 peripheral blood samples, which came from fewer than 50 ophthalmopathy, under 85 hyperthyroidism and 17 progressor patients. Overall study results and their limits: Most expanded thyroid clonotypes (frequency above 0.001) were also detected in blood, suggesting blood repertoires may reflect thyroid immune responses. No statistical method was used to set the sample size in advance, and investigators knew the group allocation. During validation, the model predicted progression to ophthalmopathy a median of around 6 months ahead of onset, with almost 71% sensitivity and almost 75% specificity. A model built on a 13 V-J signature distinguished ophthalmopathy from stable hyperthyroidism, reaching 85% to 90% sensitivity and about 81% specificity in cross-validation and 80%/75% in testing.

The TCR beta CDR3 regions were amplified from the RNA transcripts. A first-round RT-PCR of the TCR CDR3 used the HTBI primer set with the Qiagen OneStep RT-PCR kit. Libraries were constructed in a second round of multiplex PCR, after which size selection and purification were carried out. Paired-end sequencing of the libraries was performed with 100 bp reads on an Illumina HiSeq2000. The original methods were these. Raw data were processed with SOAPnuke, discarding reads with adapters, uncalled bases, mean Phred below 15, or no exact constant-primer or identifier match. High-quality paired reads were merged using COPE v1.2.5, and each unique nucleotide sequence was defined as a clonotype. Clonotypes were aligned to IMGT TRBV, TRBD and TRBJ reference segments using MiTCR v1.1. Analysis was restricted to V-J combinations with a frequency above 0.0001, which covered roughly 99% of repertoires. A TCS score was defined as the ratio of F50 (clonal expansion) to E x V (chaos), with BLOSUM62-based TCRdist applied between CDR3 peptides within each V-J. Welch's t-statistics and random forest reduced 500 to 650 V-J features to some 14, which were used in a naive Bayes classifier (R e1071). TCRdb reprocessed the public reads (quality trimming at Q25 with fastp, clone calling with MiXCR) and kept in-frame beta chains. Here each entry gathers all rows of one CDR3 protein and keeps the most common genes and DNA. The V and J calls and clone size come from TCRdb's table, not from the authors' own analysis. This sample is represented by around 690,000 distinct CDR3 sequences; roughly a sixth of them were singletons. The ten biggest clones cover roughly 16% of the sample.

From cysteine to phenylalanine, the CDR3 is 14 amino acids long. Only CDR3 DNA is held: 42 bases, read in frame from base 1. CDR1 and CDR2 were assigned from the germline V gene as SGHRS and YFSETQ. V drops 0 bases and J drops 3 bases, leaving 10 bases in between. Stable Graves' hyperthyroidism was defined as no progression to ophthalmopathy during 18 months of follow-up. Hyperthyroidism patients were newly diagnosed, had a disease duration of under 2 months, and were aged 18 to 65 years. The study excluded patients with uncontrolled infections, other autoimmune diseases, pregnancy or lactation. Diagnoses were established on the basis of clinical symptoms, serum thyroxine and TRAb, thyroid ultrasound, and orbital computed tomography. PBMCs were isolated from 8 to 10 ml of fresh peripheral blood by Ficoll-Paque density gradient centrifugation. Total RNA was extracted with Trizol reagent, and quality was checked on an Agilent 2100 Bioanalyzer.

This clonotype appeared many times. This clone's antigen is unknown. There are no base qualities to consult, and no much larger clone falls within one base. Recombination connected TRBV5-1 to TRBJ2-7; no D segment can be confidently identified. Material: blood. The sequence came from a man in his fifties with Graves' hyperthyroidism. This receptor has the CDR3 CASSLETQIYEQYF. The DNA sequence reads TGCGCCAGCAGCTTGGAGACGCAGATCTACGAGCAGTACTTC.